This T cell receptor beta chain was obtained from a study of blood T cell repertoires in COVID-19. Overall study: In each case, the material was cDNA or gDNA derived from T cells, B-cell-depleted T cells, or PBMCs.

Per the original methods: Estimates of nucleated cell counts were drawn from the amplification of reference gene primers. Generated by immunoSEQ multiplex PCR, the TCRdb table keeps only in-frame clones and is missing some. V, J and clone size derive from that table, while D and trimming were established from the DNA sequence. Of about 120,000 clones listed, 70% to 80% were seen once; the top ten hold about 4%. Trimming removed 4 bases from V and 1 base from J; junction bases left unmatched: 10. CDR1 and CDR2 (germline): SGHDN, FVKESK. The CDR3 spans 17 residues. The gene calls are TRBV14 and TRBJ2-5, with 9 bases identical to TRBD1. The TCR comes from an elderly woman with acute or convalescent COVID-19. Sequencing was carried out using peripheral blood. The CDR3 sequence: CASSRTGTGYGQETQYF. DNA of the CDR3: TGTGCCAGCAGCCGGACCGGGACAGGGTACGGCCAAGAGACCCAGTACTTC.